This entry is about one T cell receptor beta chain. The antigen it recognizes is unknown. Per-nucleotide qualities are absent, and no much larger clonotype sits a single base away. This specimen comes from a study of TIL therapy for anti-PD-1-resistant metastatic lung cancer listed by TCRdb under 2021. Background for the entire study: Tumors were collected before any PD-1/PD-L1 blockade, after which patients were given nivolumab, and patients who progressed were given lymphodepletion, an infusion of expanded TIL and IL-2. A median age of approximately 50 years (range roughly 38-85) and a median tumor PD-L1 proportion score of 6% were recorded among enrolled patients. Most of the cohort had lung adenocarcinoma, a handful of tumors were EGFR-mutant and two were ALK-rearranged, and half of the patients were current or former smokers. A median non-synonymous tumor mutation burden of approximately 1.4 mutations per megabase was determined across the cohort by whole-exome sequencing. Clonotypes were tracked across tumor, expanded TIL product and serial blood samples by T cell receptor beta sequencing of tumor and peripheral blood.

The time point label for this specimen denotes: pre-treatment sample, taken before nivolumab and TIL therapy. Adults with stage 4 NSCLC were enrolled from October 2017 to January 2020 in a dual-center phase I trial. Samples were obtained from a single-arm, open-label phase I trial in which tumor-infiltrating lymphocyte therapy with nivolumab was evaluated in advanced non-small cell lung cancer. Blood mononuclear cells from EDTA tubes were separated on a Ficoll gradient and snap-frozen as pellets, and DNA was extracted from the cells using a Qiagen mini-prep kit. TCR beta CDR3 regions were amplified from genomic DNA with the immunoSEQ v3 hsTCRB kit using bias-controlled multiplex PCR. An Illumina NextSeq 500 was used to sequence the TCR libraries, reaching around 1.8 million read pairs at survey level or about 4.5-6 million at deep level. The authors' analysis ran thus. V, D and J genes were assigned, non-productive sequences were removed, and clonality was reported by immunoSEQ Analyzer software. Repertoires were compared by productive Simpson clonality and by the Morisita overlap index of productive TRB rearrangements between infused TIL and blood. For each clone in blood, the absolute clonotype count was estimated by multiplying the lymphocyte count by the CD3+ fraction and by the clone's productive frequency. TCRdb holds this immuneACCESS table with in-frame rearrangements only. Some clones are missing; in checked studies, unresolved V genes explain under half, and the rest has no known cause. Clone size and V and J calls were adopted from that table, with D and trimming inferred from the DNA. Recorded for this sample are more than 15,000 clones; about three quarters of them occurred a single time. The top ten clonotypes cover roughly 7.1% of the sample.

Overall study results and their limits: The study protocol defined all tumor marker inferences as exploratory. The baseline peripheral repertoire was partially replaced by infused TIL clonotypes, which then decayed over months, and no apparent association between persistence and response was found. Generalizability was limited because the cohort was highly selected, with more treatment-naive, never-smoker and oncogene-addicted patients included than is typical.

This TCR was sampled from a person between 25 and 79 years old with non-small cell lung cancer. Sample: blood, taken at baseline.

The CDR3 sequence is CASMGGYGYTF. The bases are TGTGCCAGCATGGGCGGCTATGGCTACACCTTC. In this chain, TRBV2 is recombined with TRBJ1-2; no D gene is confidently identified. The CDR1 and CDR2 encoded by the germline V gene are SNHLY and FYNNEI. Trimming removed 7 bases from V and 4 bases from J, leaving 7 bases between the germline ends. The CDR3 holds 11 amino acids from the cysteine to the phenylalanine. The entry retains the CDR3 DNA only, 33 bases that are in frame from base 1.